This T cell receptor beta chain came from a study of identifying expanded T cells in peripheral blood (dated by TCRdb to about 2019). With respect to the entire study: Four technical replicates, made by sequencing separate aliquots from the same pool of genomic DNA, were compared pairwise. General findings and caveats noted by the study authors: About 1.1 differentially abundant clones were flagged by the binomial model between technical replicates, whereas about 16 and 20 were flagged over around two weeks and four weeks, respectively. Both the number of clones called differentially abundant and the false-positive rate were significantly reduced by the beta-binomial model across all healthy-donor time intervals. The authors expected that over much longer intervals, such as months to years, biological variance in healthy repertoires might increase even further. In all healthy donors, the variance in clone template counts between samples taken 2 to 3 weeks apart rose significantly as total template count increased.

On this clone itself: This receptor's antigen is unknown. Within one base of it there is no much larger clone, and no base qualities were kept.

CDR1 SQVTM and CDR2 ANQGSEA were looked up in the germline V gene. Deletion took 7 bases off V and 3 bases off J, with a span of 18 bases between the germline ends. CDR3 length: 14 amino acids, cysteine to phenylalanine. CDR3 DNA only is kept here, 42 bases in frame from base 1. The immunoSEQ Assay, which uses bias-controlled multiplex PCR amplification of genomic DNA, was used to profile TCRbeta CDR3 regions. Per the source publication's procedure: To quantify the absolute abundance of each unique TCRbeta CDR3 region, the sequences were collapsed and filtered. Differential abundance was assessed using a binomial (Fisher-equivalent) model and a beta-binomial model in which time-dependent variance fitted from healthy donors was added. Clones with fewer than 5 combined templates were removed, and a clone was called differentially abundant if the clone's Benjamini-Hochberg FDR was below 0.01. In the beta-binomial model, variance was expressed as a function of the total template count across the two samples, in the form v = (b*log(k)+a)^2. In TCRdb, the immuneACCESS table is reduced to in-frame sequences with V and J assigned. These tables do not hold every clone; where another copy was compared, an unresolved V gene accounts for under half, and the others remain unexplained. V, J and clone size reflect that table, while D and trimming were determined from the DNA. This sample comprises 95,000 or so clones, around 88% of them detected only once. The ten largest make up around 5.6% of the sample.

No immune events, such as infections, were documented for the healthy donors during the collection period. Time-dependent variance in a beta-binomial model of T-cell clone differential abundance was calibrated using healthy-donor blood repertoires as a training cohort. The training cohort was composed of some ten healthy donors, 3 female and 7 male. The donors were between roughly 29 and 70 years old, with an average age of roughly 40 years. Whole blood, obtained from a commercial supplier, was collected from each healthy donor at three time points spaced approximately 15 days apart. For immunosequencing, genomic DNA was extracted from unsorted whole blood.

The receptor chain draws on TRBV29-1 and TRBJ1-2; matching of 5 bases hints at TRBD1 as the D gene. Sequencing used blood. The clonotype was recovered from a person aged 18 to 75 in good health. The CDR3 region reads CSALGLGAHYGYTF. Read as DNA, the sequence is TGCAGCGCCCTCGGGCTCGGGGCTCACTATGGCTACACCTTC.